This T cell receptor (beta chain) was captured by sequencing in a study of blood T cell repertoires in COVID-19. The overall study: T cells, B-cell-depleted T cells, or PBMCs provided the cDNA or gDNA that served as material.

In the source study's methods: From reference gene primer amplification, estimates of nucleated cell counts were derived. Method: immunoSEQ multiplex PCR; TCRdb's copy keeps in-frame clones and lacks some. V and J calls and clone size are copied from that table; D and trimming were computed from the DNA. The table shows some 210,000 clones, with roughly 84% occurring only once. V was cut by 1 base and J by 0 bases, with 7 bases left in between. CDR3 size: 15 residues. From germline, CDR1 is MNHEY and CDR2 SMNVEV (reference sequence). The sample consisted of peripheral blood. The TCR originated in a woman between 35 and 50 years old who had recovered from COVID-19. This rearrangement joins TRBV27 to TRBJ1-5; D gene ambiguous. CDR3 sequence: CASSLFLSSNQPQHF. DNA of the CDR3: TGTGCCAGCAGTTTATTTCTATCTAGCAATCAGCCCCAGCATTTT.